This entry lists 15 T cell receptor beta chains sequenced from one sample in a study of beta chain features in type 1 diabetes. These receptors lack a known antigen. General study findings and limits: The study found moderately but significantly shorter TCRB CDR3s in all four CD4+ subsets of Type 1 diabetes patients.

Every bit of the isolated RNA underwent reverse transcription, so sequencing read expressed TCRB transcripts. Repertoires were generated with immunoSEQ multiplex PCR, while TCRdb's copy carries only in-frame clones and drops some. The table records approximately 270,000 clones, more than 13% of them present only once. The sample comprised naive CD4+ T cells from blood. These receptors were collected from a man under 40 with type 1 diabetes.

This clone was recorded a few times. The chain has TRBV4-2 and TRBJ2-7; TRBD2 is a possible D gene (7 bases). This CDR3 region has 17 residues. The V and J ends lost 1 base and 1 base respectively, with 17 bases between them. Germline V gene data show CDR1 as LGHNA and CDR2 as YNFKEQ. The CDR3 DNA sequence: TGTGCCAGCAGCCAAGGGGGGCTGCGGGAGTTTTCCTACGAGCAGTACTTC. Protein product: CASSQGGLREFSYEQYF.

The V and J genes are TRBV14 and TRBJ2-1; 7 nucleotides agree with TRBD2. Germline loops: CDR1 SGHDN, CDR2 FVKESK. The length of the CDR3 is 16 residues. V was pared by 1 base and J by 9 bases, with 12 bases of the junction left unmatched. The CDR3 DNA is TGTGCCAGCAGCCAAGTCGGACCCGTGACTAGCACTGAGCAGTTCTTC. Translating gives CASSQVGPVTSTEQFF. The full variable domain, rest sourced from reference TRBV14 and TRBJ2-1, is EAGVTQFPSHSVIEKGQTVTLRCDPISGHDNLYWYRRVMGKEIKFLLHFVKESKQDESGMPNNRFLAERTGGTYSTLKVQPAELEDSGVYFCASSQVGPVTSTEQFFGPGTRLTVL.

The chain links TRBV5-6 to TRBJ2-7, with TRBD1 identical over 9 bases. Per germline, CDR1 SGHDT and CDR2 YYEEEE. V lost 4 bases, J lost 4 bases, and 3 bases stayed unmatched. This CDR3 is built from 13 residues. CDR3 loop: CASSADRGYEQYF. The CDR3 DNA reads as TGTGCCAGCAGCGCCGACAGGGGGTACGAGCAGTACTTC.

The J gene is TRBJ2-1, the V gene TRBV29-1, with 8 bases matching TRBD2. CDR1 and CDR2 (germline): SQVTM, ANQGSEA. Trimming took 5 bases from V and 5 from J; bases not matched to a gene: 8. The CDR3 length is 14 residues. The CDR3 DNA sequence: TGCAGCGTTCTCCTCCTACTAGCGGACAATGAGCAGTTCTTC. It specifies CSVLLLLADNEQFF.

This clone was observed a few times. The V gene is TRBV7-9, the J gene TRBJ1-1; TRBD1 matches 10 bases. Germline V gene sequence: CDR1 SEHNR, CDR2 FQNEAQ (reference sequence). This CDR3 is built from 15 residues. J lost 4 bases, V lost 5 bases, and 7 bases had no gene match. This chain's CDR3 is CASSPRTGGRTEAFF. In DNA form, the CDR3 reads TGTGCCAGCAGCCCTCGGACAGGGGGGCGCACTGAAGCTTTCTTT. Together with reference TRBV7-9 and TRBJ1-1, the CDR3 gives the full variable domain: DTGVSQNPRHKITKRGQNVTFRCDPISEHNRLYWYRQTLGQGPEFLTYFQNEAQLEKSRLLSDRFSAERPKGSFSTLEIQRTEQGDSAMYLCASSPRTGGRTEAFFGQGTRLTVV.

On this clone itself: Additional DNA sequences in this sample encode the identical CDR3. CDR3 sequence (DNA): TGCGCCAGCAGCCAAGATGGCGGTCCCTACGAGCAGTACTTC. Translating gives CASSQDGGPYEQYF. The V gene is TRBV4-3, the J gene TRBJ2-7; D not resolved. CDR3 length: 14 amino acids. Germline CDR1 LGHNA, CDR2 YSLEER. The V end lost 0 bases, the J end lost 2 bases, and 8 bases lay between the germline ends.

This clone has only a few counts. The CDR3 nucleotides read TGCGCCAGCAGCCTGACTAGCGGCAACTACGAGCAGTACTTC. The encoded protein is CASSLTSGNYEQYF. The chain recombines TRBV4-3 with TRBJ2-7; TRBD2 aligns across 9 bases. This CDR3 spans 14 amino acids. The ends lost 4 bases at V and 3 bases at J; junction bases unmatched: 4. CDR1 LGHNA and CDR2 YSLEER come from the germline V gene.

This clone came up a few times. The chain employs TRBV5-1 and TRBJ2-1; 11 bases line up with TRBD2. J lost 8 bases, V lost 4 bases, and 11 bases had no gene match. This CDR3 has 16 residues. Germline CDR1 is SGHRS and CDR2 is YFSETQ. The CDR3 protein is CASSPPLAGGADEQFF. The DNA of the CDR3 is TGCGCCAGCAGCCCCCCTCTAGCGGGAGGAGCCGATGAGCAGTTCTTC.

CDR3 nucleotide sequence: TGTGCCAGCAGCTTAGGACAGGATATTGAAGCTTTCTTT. Translating it yields CASSLGQDIEAFF. This chain uses TRBV7-9 with TRBJ1-1; possibly TRBD1 for D (6 bases). Trimming shortened V by 1 base and J by 7 bases, and 10 bases separated the two germline ends. The germline CDR1 and CDR2 sequences are SEHNR and FQNEAQ (reference sequence). This CDR3 spans 13 amino acids.

The chain links TRBV9 to TRBJ1-1; 10 bases are a match to TRBD1. Germline values: CDR1 SGDLS, CDR2 YYNGEE. Trimming took 0 bases from V and 7 from J; bases not matched to a gene: 6. The CDR3 covers 15 residues. DNA for the CDR3: TGTGCCAGCAGCGTAGCAGCCGGGACAGGGGATGAAGCTTTCTTT. It encodes CASSVAAGTGDEAFF.

The chain carries TRBV2 and TRBJ1-1; D remains ambiguous. V was trimmed by 3 bases and J by 6 bases, leaving 11 bases between them. The germline V gene encodes CDR1 SNHLY and CDR2 FYNNEI. The CDR3 length is 13 residues. This CDR3 is CASSEEVGAEAFF. CDR3 in DNA: TGTGCCAGCAGTGAGGAGGTTGGGGCTGAAGCTTTCTTT.

The chain carries TRBV28 and TRBJ2-7; 8 nucleotides match TRBD2. The ends lost 5 bases at V and 1 base at J; junction bases unmatched: 13. Germline CDR1 reads MDHEN; CDR2 reads SYDVKM. The length of the CDR3 is 17 residues. The CDR3 sequence is CASSPPFLAGGSYEQYF. Written as DNA, the CDR3 is TGTGCCAGCAGTCCCCCGTTTTTGGCGGGAGGTTCCTACGAGCAGTACTTC.

This clone was found a few times. V is TRBV2 and J is TRBJ2-7, with no clear D. The V gene's germline CDR1 is SNHLY and CDR2 FYNNEI. Deletions cut 1 base from V and 3 bases from J, with 10 bases between. The CDR3 has 14 amino acids. The chain's CDR3 is CASSEGARYYEQYF. In DNA, the CDR3 is TGTGCCAGCAGTGAAGGCGCGAGATACTACGAGCAGTACTTC.

The DNA of the CDR3 is TGTGCCAGCAGCTTAAGATACAGGGGGCGCCGGTTCTACACCTTC. It is translated as CASSLRYRGRRFYTF. The V gene is TRBV7-6, the J gene TRBJ1-2; 9 nucleotides agree with TRBD1. From germline, CDR1 is SGHVS and CDR2 FNYEAQ. The CDR3 runs 15 residues. After removal of 2 bases from V and 10 bases from J, the junction contained 11 bases not matched to a gene.

This clone was found a few times. The V and J genes are TRBV6-1 and TRBJ1-5; D gene unclear. CDR1 and CDR2 (germline): MNHNS, SASEGT. The CDR3 sequence is 13 residues long. V was cut by 6 bases and J by 0 bases, with 6 bases left in between. CDR3 residues: CASRTNSNQPQHF. CDR3 coding DNA: TGTGCCAGCAGGACTAATAGCAATCAGCCCCAGCATTTT.